This is a list of T cell receptor beta chains from one sample in a study of T-cell reconstitution after alpha-beta-depleted transplantation in children. Via MiXCR, TCRdb re-called the PCR reads, giving one row per CDR3 protein. The data show about 830,000 distinct CDR3 sequences, 16% seen once. The sample consisted of PBMCs, mostly from graft donor cells, taken 360 days after TCRalphabeta/CD19-depleted stem cell transplant. The receptors stem from a male patient younger than 18 who had a stem cell transplant for acute lymphoblastic leukemia, so the T cells may come from the graft donor. The CDR3 runs from the conserved cysteine through the conserved F or W. Each record gives: clone size, J gene, CDR3 length, V gene, CDR3 protein. Some rows mark clone size as missing; the rest say once, few, many or name a class of expanded clone.

few | TRBJ2-1 | 17 | TRBV3-1 | CASSQDRLAGDYNEQFF
NA | TRBJ2-2 | 14 | TRBV11-2 | CASPRARGTGELFF
NA | TRBJ2-3 | 15 | TRBV30 | CAWTFSGSVTDTQYF
NA | TRBJ2-5 | 14 | TRBV29-1 | CSGDGGANQETQYF
NA | TRBJ2-1 | 17 | TRBV3-1 | CASSPSWDRKTYNEQFF
many | TRBJ2-1 | 15 | TRBV6-5 | CASRPLAGKANEQFF
few | TRBJ1-2 | 13 | TRBV14 | CASSYDRVYGYTF
NA | TRBJ2-7 | 15 | TRBV7-9 | CASSLRELTSYEQYF
few | TRBJ2-1 | 13 | TRBV7-9 | CASDGRLYNEQFF
few | TRBJ2-1 | 14 | TRBV27 | CASSFLSLDNEQFF
NA | TRBJ2-3 | 11 | TRBV5-1 | CASGGTRAQYF
NA | TRBJ2-2 | 14 | TRBV7-6 | CASGGHGNTGELFF
few | TRBJ2-7 | 14 | TRBV10-3 | CAISGEGITYEQYF